These 24 T cell receptor beta chains were all obtained from the same sample, sequenced in a study of T cell responses to AZD1222 COVID-19 vaccine (dated by TCRdb to the early 2020s). The time point label for this specimen denotes: baseline before first vaccination. Library preparation employed the immunoSEQ multiplex PCR assay. This immuneACCESS table, as held by TCRdb, lists in-frame sequences with V and J called but not all clones. Of the missing ones, under half trace to an unresolved V gene in checked studies; the others have no known cause. In all, the sample holds 150,000 to 200,000 clones, and 85% to 95% of those were seen once. The ten largest clones represent about 4% of the sample. Sequences were derived from peripheral blood, sampled on day 0 of AZD1222 vaccination. Receptors were obtained from an adult in good health.

The chain links TRBV6-5 to TRBJ1-1; D remains ambiguous. V was clipped by 0 bases and J by 3 bases, with 11 bases between them. Germline-derived CDR1 and CDR2 are MNHEY and SVGAGI. The CDR3 extends over 15 amino acids. In DNA, the CDR3 is TGTGCCAGCAGTTACTCAGTAAGTGCGGACACTGAAGCTTTCTTT. It specifies CASSYSVSADTEAFF.

The chain is built from TRBV15 and TRBJ2-1; 8 nucleotides line up with TRBD2. CDR3 length equals 17 residues. Germline trimming cut 1 base from V and 4 bases from J; bases unmatched to any gene: 9. Germline lookup yields CDR1 LNHNV and CDR2 YYDKDF (reference sequence). The CDR3 DNA is TGTGCCACCAGCAGAGCACTAGCGGTACACCTATACAATGAGCAGTTCTTC. It codes for CATSRALAVHLYNEQFF.

This clone was detected only a few times. The chain recombines TRBV30 with TRBJ2-7; TRBD2 is a possible D gene (5 bases). This CDR3 has 14 residues. Deletions cut 2 bases from V and 0 bases from J, with 11 bases between. Looked up from germline, CDR1 is GTSNPN and CDR2 is SVGIG (reference sequence). In DNA, the CDR3 is TGTGCCTGGAGTTATGAGGGTCGCTCCTACGAGCAGTACTTC. It is translated as CAWSYEGRSYEQYF.

The genes are TRBV3-1 (or the pseudogene TRBV3-2) and TRBJ1-1, with no clear D. This CDR3 contains 14 residues. Per the germline V gene, CDR1 is LGHDT and CDR2 is YNNKEL (reference sequence). V lost 4 bases, J lost 7 bases, and 16 bases lay in between. The CDR3 DNA is TGTGCCAGCAGCCGCGCCTCATCTCCTGGTGAAGCTTTCTTT. It is translated as CASSRASSPGEAFF.

The rearrangement uses TRBV5-5 and TRBJ1-5, with D uncertain. Between the trimmed V and J ends, which lost 0 bases and 2 bases, there was a span of 12 bases. This CDR3 is 16 amino acids long. Germline loops: CDR1 SGHKS, CDR2 YYEKEE (reference sequence). CDR3 loop: CASSLDVIGGNQPQHF. As DNA, the CDR3 is TGTGCCAGCAGCTTGGACGTAATAGGTGGCAATCAGCCCCAGCATTTT. The full variable domain, completed using reference TRBV5-5 and TRBJ1-5, is DAGVTQSPTHLIKTRGQQVTLRCSPISGHKSVSWYQQVLGQGPQFIFQYYEKEERGRGNFPDRFSARQFPNYSSELNVNALLLGDSALYLCASSLDVIGGNQPQHFGDGTRLSIL.

This chain joins TRBV19 and TRBJ1-2; TRBD1 is a possible D gene (5 bases). With 7 bases removed from V and 4 bases from J, the gap between germline ends came to 22 bases. The CDR3 contains 16 residues. Germline V gene data show CDR1 as LNHDA and CDR2 as SQIVND (reference sequence). CDR3 sequence reads: CASIPGWQFPSYGYTF. CDR3 in DNA: TGTGCCAGTATTCCAGGGTGGCAGTTCCCCTCCTATGGCTACACCTTC.

The chain uses TRBV5-4 and TRBJ1-2; tentative D call: TRBD1 (5 bases). This CDR3 comprises 14 residues. CDR1 SGHNT and CDR2 YYREEE come from the germline V gene (reference sequence). The V gene lost 0 bases and the J gene lost 6 bases, with 12 bases spanning the gap. In DNA form, the CDR3 reads TGTGCCAGCAGCTTGGGTTGGGGGGGGAATGGCTACACCTTC. It encodes CASSLGWGGNGYTF.

The rearrangement uses TRBV7-6 and TRBJ2-2; the match to TRBD2 covers 9 bases. This CDR3 contains 15 residues. CDR1 is SGHVS and CDR2 is FNYEAQ in the germline V gene. Trimming removed 1 base from V and 7 bases from J; junction bases left unmatched: 4. The CDR3 DNA follows: TGTGCCAGCAGCTTAGGCGGGGGGGCCGTCGGGGAGCTGTTTTTT. Residues: CASSLGGGAVGELFF.

The chain recombines TRBV5-5 with TRBJ1-5; TRBD1 matches 10 bases. Germline assignment: CDR1 SGHKS and CDR2 YYEKEE (reference sequence). The CDR3 is made up of 17 amino acids. Trimming cost V 1 base and J 4 bases; bases outside gene matches: 8. The CDR3 DNA reads TGTGCCAGCAGCTTGTCTTGGGGGACAGGGGCGAATCAGCCCCAGCATTTT. Translated: CASSLSWGTGANQPQHF. Full variable domain (outside the CDR3, taken from reference TRBV5-5 and TRBJ1-5): DAGVTQSPTHLIKTRGQQVTLRCSPISGHKSVSWYQQVLGQGPQFIFQYYEKEERGRGNFPDRFSARQFPNYSSELNVNALLLGDSALYLCASSLSWGTGANQPQHFGDGTRLSIL.

The CDR3 sequence is CASSPPGREQYF. The CDR3 DNA is TGTGCCAGTAGTCCCCCGGGGCGCGAGCAGTACTTC. The V gene is TRBV19, the J gene TRBJ2-7; D could derive from TRBD1 or TRBD2 (5 bases each). The CDR3 loop spans 12 amino acids. The V and J ends lost 5 bases and 6 bases respectively, with 11 bases between them. The V gene's germline CDR1 is LNHDA and CDR2 SQIVND (reference sequence).

CDR3 loop: CASSLRGVSGYGYTF. Written as DNA, the CDR3 is TGTGCCAGCAGCCTGCGGGGGGTCAGTGGATATGGCTACACCTTC. This chain joins TRBV3-1 (or the pseudogene TRBV3-2) and TRBJ1-2, with a tentative D call TRBD1 (5 bases). CDR1 LGHDT and CDR2 YNNKEL come from the germline V gene (reference sequence). V was trimmed by 4 bases and J by 5 bases, leaving 17 bases between them. This CDR3 region has 15 residues.

The CDR3 spells CSALGGYEQYF. The CDR3 DNA is TGCAGTGCCCTGGGTGGGTACGAGCAGTACTTC. The chain couples TRBV20-1 to TRBJ2-7; D remains ambiguous. Deletions cut 6 bases from V and 4 bases from J, with 10 bases between. CDR1 is DFQATT, CDR2 SNEGSKA, per germline (reference sequence). The CDR3 sequence is 11 residues long.

This sequence joins TRBV5-4 and TRBJ1-3; D perhaps matches TRBD1 (5 bases). The CDR3 is made up of 17 amino acids. In germline, CDR1 is SGHNT, CDR2 YYREEE (reference sequence). Between the trimmed V and J ends, which lost 4 bases and 0 bases, there was a span of 17 bases. The CDR3 DNA reads TGTGCCAGCAGCGGGCGAACCGGGGCCCTCTCTGGAAACACCATATATTTT. The encoded protein is CASSGRTGALSGNTIYF.

The chain joins TRBV5-5 to TRBJ2-7, with TRBD1 matching over 8 bases. The CDR3 totals 18 residues. The junction had 18 bases not matched to a gene; V was cut back by 6 bases and J by 1 base. The germline V gene encodes CDR1 SGHKS and CDR2 YYEKEE (reference sequence). This CDR3 is CASTFLLDREVSSYEQYF. The CDR3 region has the DNA TGTGCCAGCACTTTTCTATTGGACAGGGAGGTATCTTCCTACGAGCAGTACTTC.

This clone was observed a few times. The chain combines TRBV15 with TRBJ2-2; 7 bases are shared with TRBD2. J gave up 6 bases and V 8 bases, and 6 bases lay outside the gene matches. Germline assignment: CDR1 LNHNV and CDR2 YYDKDF (reference sequence). This CDR3 comprises 13 residues. As DNA, the CDR3 is TGTGCCACCCGCGGGAGCCCGGCCGGGGAGCTGTTTTTT. Its translation is CATRGSPAGELFF.

This chain links TRBV6-5 with TRBJ2-2, with D possibly being TRBD1 or TRBD2 (5 bases each). The CDR3 is 15 residues long. Germline V lookup: CDR1 MNHEY, CDR2 SVGAGI. V was clipped by 6 bases and J by 0 bases, with 11 bases between them. In nucleotides, the CDR3 is TGTGCCAGCAGGGGGACGGATACGAACACCGGGGAGCTGTTTTTT. Translation gives CASRGTDTNTGELFF.

The genes are TRBV2 and TRBJ1-2; 8 bases map to TRBD1. CDR1 is SNHLY and CDR2 is FYNNEI in the germline V gene. V was clipped by 5 bases and J by 2 bases; unmatched bases: 4. CDR3 length: 14 residues. CDR3 protein: CASSWDRSNYGYTF. CDR3 bases: TGTGCCAGCAGTTGGGACAGGAGCAACTATGGCTACACCTTC.

V gene TRBV5-1 combines with J gene TRBJ2-1; D may be TRBD1 or TRBD2 (5 bases each). The CDR3 covers 14 residues. Germline values: CDR1 SGHRS, CDR2 YFSETQ. V was cut by 6 bases and J by 5 bases, with 15 bases left in between. CDR3 sequence: CASKGRLGDNEQFF. DNA of the CDR3: TGCGCCAGCAAGGGGCGCTTGGGAGACAATGAGCAGTTCTTC.

This clone is a singleton in its sample. The chain couples TRBV7-8 to TRBJ1-1; maybe TRBD1 (6 bases). Per the germline V gene, CDR1 is SGHVS and CDR2 is FQNEAQ. V was clipped by 4 bases and J by 0 bases, with 9 bases between them. The CDR3 has 14 amino acids. CDR3 bases: TGTGCCAGCAGCTCCAGGGGCGTGAACACTGAAGCTTTCTTT. This codes for CASSSRGVNTEAFF.

V is TRBV5-4 and J is TRBJ2-7, with 9 bases aligning to TRBD2. V lost 0 bases to trimming and J lost 0 bases; unmatched junction nucleotides: 1. CDR3 length: 15 amino acids. The germline gives CDR1 SGHNT, CDR2 YYREEE (reference sequence). CDR3 in DNA: TGTGCCAGCAGCTTGGGCGGGAGGGCCTCCTACGAGCAGTACTTC. Protein sequence: CASSLGGRASYEQYF.

V and J are TRBV14 and TRBJ2-2; D not resolved. Germline V gives CDR1 SGHDN, CDR2 FVKESK. The V gene lost 0 bases and the J gene lost 6 bases, with 5 bases spanning the gap. CDR3 length: 13 residues. As DNA, the CDR3 is TGTGCCAGCAGCCAAGATTCGGCCGGGGAGCTGTTTTTT. Protein product: CASSQDSAGELFF. Supplemented by reference TRBV14 and TRBJ2-2, the full variable domain reads EAGVTQFPSHSVIEKGQTVTLRCDPISGHDNLYWYRRVMGKEIKFLLHFVKESKQDESGMPNNRFLAERTGGTYSTLKVQPAELEDSGVYFCASSQDSAGELFFGEGSRLTVL.

The chain recombines TRBV14 with TRBJ1-1, with D possibly being TRBD1 (5 bases). This CDR3 has 14 amino acids. Trimming pared 3 bases from V and 6 bases from J, leaving 14 bases between. Looked up from germline, CDR1 is SGHDN and CDR2 is FVKESK. CDR3 DNA: TGTGCCAGCAGCCAGTGGGCAGGGTTCGCTGAAGCTTTCTTT. It specifies CASSQWAGFAEAFF.

Only one count was recorded for this clone. The CDR3: CASGRGANYNEQFF. CDR3 sequence (DNA): TGTGCCAGCGGGCGGGGGGCCAACTACAATGAGCAGTTCTTC. The chain is built from TRBV2 and TRBJ2-1; 8 bases agree with TRBD2. This CDR3 region has 14 residues. Germline assignment: CDR1 SNHLY and CDR2 FYNNEI. The V and J ends lost 8 bases and 3 bases, in that order; junction bases with no gene match: 6.

This chain links TRBV7-6 with TRBJ1-1; D not resolved. Looked up from germline, CDR1 is SGHVS and CDR2 is FNYEAQ. The CDR3 contains 15 residues. The V end lost 1 base, the J end lost 1 base, and 10 bases lay between the germline ends. The CDR3 DNA reads TGTGCCAGCAGCTTAGTCCCCGGGGAGAACACTGAAGCTTTCTTT. This sequence encodes CASSLVPGENTEAFF.